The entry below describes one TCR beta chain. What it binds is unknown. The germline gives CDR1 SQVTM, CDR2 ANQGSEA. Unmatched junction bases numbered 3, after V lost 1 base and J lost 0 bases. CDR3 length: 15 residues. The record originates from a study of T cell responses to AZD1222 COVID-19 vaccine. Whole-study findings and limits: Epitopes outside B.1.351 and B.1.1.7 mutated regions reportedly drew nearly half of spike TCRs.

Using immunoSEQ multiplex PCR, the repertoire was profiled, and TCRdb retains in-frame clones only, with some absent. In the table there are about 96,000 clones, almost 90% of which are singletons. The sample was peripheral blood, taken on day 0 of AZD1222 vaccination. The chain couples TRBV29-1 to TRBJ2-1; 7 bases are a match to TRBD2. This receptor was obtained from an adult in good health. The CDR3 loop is CSVEATSVSYNEQFF. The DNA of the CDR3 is TGCAGCGTTGAAGCCACTAGCGTCTCCTACAATGAGCAGTTCTTC.